This passage covers 3 T cell receptor beta chains from one sample sequenced in a study of T-cell reconstitution after alpha-beta-depleted transplantation in children. As it was prepared, the TCRbeta library received unique molecular identifiers. Via MiXCR, TCRdb re-called the PCR reads, giving one row per CDR3 protein. The repertoire holds 700,000 to 950,000 distinct CDR3 sequences, with roughly 15% as singletons. The sequences come from PBMCs, mostly from graft donor cells, collected 360 days after TCRalphabeta/CD19-depleted stem cell transplant. Receptor source: a male patient aged 10-17 years who had a stem cell transplant for acute lymphoblastic leukemia, so the T cells may come from the graft donor.

A few counts support this clonotype. This chain joins TRBV12-3 or TRBV12-4 and TRBJ1-1; tentative D call: TRBD1 (5 bases). The CDR3 has 14 residues. The germline V and J ends were trimmed by 3 bases and 3 bases, with 11 bases remaining between them. The CDR3 DNA is TGTGCCAGCAGTTTTCTCCCAGGGTACACTGAAGCTTTCTTT. It specifies CASSFLPGYTEAFF.

The chain is built from TRBV5-5 and TRBJ1-3; possibly TRBD1 for D (6 bases). This CDR3 is built from 17 residues. Trimming took off 1 base at V and 8 bases at J, with 22 bases between the two ends. Germline loops: CDR1 SGHKS, CDR2 YYEKEE (reference sequence). CDR3 sequence: CASSLSAPGQLIDTIYF. The CDR3 nucleotides are TGTGCCAGCAGCTTGTCTGCCCCGGGACAACTTATTGACACCATATATTTT.

The chain uses TRBV30 and TRBJ1-2; no reliable D call. There are 15 residues in the CDR3. Trimming shortened V by 0 bases and J by 2 bases, and 13 bases separated the two germline ends. Germline V gene data show CDR1 as GTSNPN and CDR2 as SVGIG (reference sequence). CDR3 sequence: CAWSVLLGSNYGYTF. The CDR3 DNA reads as TGTGCCTGGAGTGTCCTCCTCGGGTCGAACTATGGCTACACCTTC.